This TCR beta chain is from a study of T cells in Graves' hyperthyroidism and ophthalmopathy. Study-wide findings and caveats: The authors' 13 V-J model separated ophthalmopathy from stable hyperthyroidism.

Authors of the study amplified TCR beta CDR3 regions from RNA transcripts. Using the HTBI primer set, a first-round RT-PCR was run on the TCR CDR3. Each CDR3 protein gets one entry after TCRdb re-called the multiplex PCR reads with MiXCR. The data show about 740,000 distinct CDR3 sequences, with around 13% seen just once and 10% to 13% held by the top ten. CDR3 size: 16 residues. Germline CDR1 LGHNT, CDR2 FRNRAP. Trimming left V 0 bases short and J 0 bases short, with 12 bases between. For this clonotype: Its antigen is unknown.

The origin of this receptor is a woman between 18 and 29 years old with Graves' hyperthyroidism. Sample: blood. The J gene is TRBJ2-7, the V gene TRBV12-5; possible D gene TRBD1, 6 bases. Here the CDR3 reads CASGLVPGVSSYEQYF. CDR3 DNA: TGTGCTAGTGGTTTGGTCCCAGGGGTCAGCTCCTACGAGCAGTACTTC.